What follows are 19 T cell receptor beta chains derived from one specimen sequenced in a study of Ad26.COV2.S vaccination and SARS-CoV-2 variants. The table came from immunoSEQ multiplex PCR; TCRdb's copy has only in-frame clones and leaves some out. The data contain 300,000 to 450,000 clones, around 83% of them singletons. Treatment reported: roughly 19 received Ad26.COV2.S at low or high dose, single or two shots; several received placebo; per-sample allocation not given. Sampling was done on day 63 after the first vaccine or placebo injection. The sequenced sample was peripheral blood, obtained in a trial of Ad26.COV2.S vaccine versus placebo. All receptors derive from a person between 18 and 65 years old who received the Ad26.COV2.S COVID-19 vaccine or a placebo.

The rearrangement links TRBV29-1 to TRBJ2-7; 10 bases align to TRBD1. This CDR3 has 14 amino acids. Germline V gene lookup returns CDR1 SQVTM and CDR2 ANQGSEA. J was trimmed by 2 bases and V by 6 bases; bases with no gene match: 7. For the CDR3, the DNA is TGCAGCGTGGCTCAGACAGGGGGCACCTACGAGCAGTACTTC. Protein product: CSVAQTGGTYEQYF.

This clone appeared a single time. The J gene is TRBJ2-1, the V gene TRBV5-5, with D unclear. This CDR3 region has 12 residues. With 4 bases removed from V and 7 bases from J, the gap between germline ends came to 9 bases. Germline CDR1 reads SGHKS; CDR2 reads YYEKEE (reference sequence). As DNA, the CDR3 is TGTGCCAGCAGCCCGGAAGTTAATGAGCAGTTCTTC. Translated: CASSPEVNEQFF.

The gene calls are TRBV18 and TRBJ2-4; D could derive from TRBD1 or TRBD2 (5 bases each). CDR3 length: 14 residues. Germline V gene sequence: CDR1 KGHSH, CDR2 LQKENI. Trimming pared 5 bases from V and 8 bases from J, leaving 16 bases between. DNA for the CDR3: TGTGCCAGCTCATACACGTCGGGACGCGACATTCAGTACTTC. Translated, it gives CASSYTSGRDIQYF.

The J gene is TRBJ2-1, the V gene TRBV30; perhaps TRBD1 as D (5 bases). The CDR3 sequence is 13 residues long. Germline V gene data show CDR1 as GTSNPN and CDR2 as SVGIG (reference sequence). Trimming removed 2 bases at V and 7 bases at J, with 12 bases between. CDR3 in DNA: TGTGCCTGGAGTAGTTCAGGGTTGAATGAGCAGTTCTTC. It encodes CAWSSSGLNEQFF.

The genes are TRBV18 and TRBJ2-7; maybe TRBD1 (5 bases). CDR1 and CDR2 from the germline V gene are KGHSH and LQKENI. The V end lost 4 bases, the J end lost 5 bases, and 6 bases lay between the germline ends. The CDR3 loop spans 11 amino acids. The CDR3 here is CASSQGDEQYF. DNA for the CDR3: TGTGCCAGCTCACAAGGGGACGAGCAGTACTTC. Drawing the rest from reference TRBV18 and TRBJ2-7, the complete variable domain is NAGVMQNPRHLVRRRGQEARLRCSPMKGHSHVYWYRQLPEEGLKFMVYLQKENIIDESGMPKERFSAEFPKEGPSILRIQQVVRGDSAAYFCASSQGDEQYFGPGTRLTVT.

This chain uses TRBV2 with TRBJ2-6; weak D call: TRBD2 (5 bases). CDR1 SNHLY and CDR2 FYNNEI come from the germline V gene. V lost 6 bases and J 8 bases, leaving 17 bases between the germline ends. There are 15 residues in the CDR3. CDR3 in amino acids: CASSQIRAVTNVLTF. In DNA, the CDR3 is TGTGCCAGCAGCCAGATCAGAGCGGTTACCAACGTCCTGACTTTC.

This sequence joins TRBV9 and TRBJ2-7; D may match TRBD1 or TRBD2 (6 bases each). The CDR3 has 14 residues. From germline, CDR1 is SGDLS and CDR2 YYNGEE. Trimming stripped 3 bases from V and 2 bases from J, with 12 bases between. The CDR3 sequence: CASSEGGSAYEQYF. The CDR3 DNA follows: TGTGCCAGCAGCGAGGGGGGTAGCGCCTACGAGCAGTACTTC.

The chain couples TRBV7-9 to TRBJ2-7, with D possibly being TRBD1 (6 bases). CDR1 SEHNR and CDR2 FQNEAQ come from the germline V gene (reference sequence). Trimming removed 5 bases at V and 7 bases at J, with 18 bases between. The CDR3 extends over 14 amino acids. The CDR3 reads CASSRGTGKGEQYF. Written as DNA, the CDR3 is TGTGCCAGCAGCCGCGGCACAGGGAAGGGGGAGCAGTACTTC.

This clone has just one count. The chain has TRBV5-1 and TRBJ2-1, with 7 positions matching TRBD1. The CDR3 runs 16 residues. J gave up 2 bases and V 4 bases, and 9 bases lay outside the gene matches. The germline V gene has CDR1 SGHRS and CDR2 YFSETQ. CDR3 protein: CASSDYRGPPYNEQFF. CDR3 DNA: TGCGCCAGCAGCGACTACAGGGGACCACCCTACAATGAGCAGTTCTTC.

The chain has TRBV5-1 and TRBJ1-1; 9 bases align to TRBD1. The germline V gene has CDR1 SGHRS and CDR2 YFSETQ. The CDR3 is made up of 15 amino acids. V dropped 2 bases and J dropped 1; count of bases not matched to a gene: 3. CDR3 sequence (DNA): TGCGCCAGCAGCTTACGGACAGGGGCGAACACTGAAGCTTTCTTT. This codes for CASSLRTGANTEAFF.

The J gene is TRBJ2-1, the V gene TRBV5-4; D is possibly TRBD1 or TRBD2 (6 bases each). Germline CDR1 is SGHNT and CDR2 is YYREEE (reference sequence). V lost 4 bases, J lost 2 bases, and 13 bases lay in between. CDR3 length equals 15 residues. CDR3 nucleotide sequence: TGTGCCAGCAGCCCCAGGGGCGGGGCCTACAATGAGCAGTTCTTC. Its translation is CASSPRGGAYNEQFF.

The chain's CDR3 is CASNGAASGSLSYEQYF. The DNA for the CDR3 is TGTGCCAGCAACGGAGCGGCTAGCGGGAGCCTTTCCTACGAGCAGTACTTC. The chain employs TRBV28 and TRBJ2-7; 10 bases fit TRBD2. Germline CDR1 and CDR2: MDHEN and SYDVKM. The J segment lost 1 base and the V segment lost 7 bases, leaving 13 bases of the junction unmatched. The CDR3 runs 17 residues.

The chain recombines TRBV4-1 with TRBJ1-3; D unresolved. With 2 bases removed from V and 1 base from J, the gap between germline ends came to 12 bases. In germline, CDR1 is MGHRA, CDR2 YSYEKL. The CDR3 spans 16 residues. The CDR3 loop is CASSQYFGRSGNTIYF. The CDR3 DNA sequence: TGCGCCAGCAGCCAATACTTTGGGAGATCTGGAAACACCATATATTTT.

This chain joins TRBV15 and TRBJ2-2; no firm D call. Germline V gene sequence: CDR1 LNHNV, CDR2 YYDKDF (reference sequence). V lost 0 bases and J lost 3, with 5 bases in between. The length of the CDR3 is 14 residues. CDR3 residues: CATSRDVDTGELFF. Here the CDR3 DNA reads TGTGCCACCAGCAGAGATGTGGACACCGGGGAGCTGTTTTTT. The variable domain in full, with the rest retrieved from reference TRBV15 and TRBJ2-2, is DAMVIQNPRYQVTQFGKPVTLSCSQTLNHNVMYWYQQKSSQAPKLLFHYYDKDFNNEADTPDNFQSRRPNTSFCFLDIRSPGLGDTAMYLCATSRDVDTGELFFGEGSRLTVL.

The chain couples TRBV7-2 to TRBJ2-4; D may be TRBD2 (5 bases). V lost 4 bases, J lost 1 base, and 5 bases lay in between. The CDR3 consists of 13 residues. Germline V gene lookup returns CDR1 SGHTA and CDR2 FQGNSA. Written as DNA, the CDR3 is TGTGCCAGCAGCTCGGGGGCCAAAAACATTCAGTACTTC. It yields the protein CASSSGAKNIQYF.

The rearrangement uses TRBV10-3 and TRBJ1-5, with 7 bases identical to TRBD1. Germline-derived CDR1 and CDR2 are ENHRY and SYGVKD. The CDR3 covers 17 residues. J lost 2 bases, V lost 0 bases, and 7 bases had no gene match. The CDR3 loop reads CAISESKGAGGNQPQHF. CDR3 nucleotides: TGTGCCATCAGTGAGTCTAAGGGGGCCGGGGGCAATCAGCCCCAGCATTTT.

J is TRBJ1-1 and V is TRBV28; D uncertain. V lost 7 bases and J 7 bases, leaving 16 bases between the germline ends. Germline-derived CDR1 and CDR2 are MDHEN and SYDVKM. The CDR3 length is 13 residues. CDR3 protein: CASKEWIKVEAFF. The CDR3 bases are TGTGCCAGCAAGGAGTGGATTAAGGTTGAAGCTTTCTTT.

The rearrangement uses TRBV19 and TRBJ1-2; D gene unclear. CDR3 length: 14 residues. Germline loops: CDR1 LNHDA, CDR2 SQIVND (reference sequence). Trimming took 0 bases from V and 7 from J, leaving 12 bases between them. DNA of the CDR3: TGTGCCAGTAGTATAGATTCCGCGTATGGTGGCTACACCTTC. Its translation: CASSIDSAYGGYTF. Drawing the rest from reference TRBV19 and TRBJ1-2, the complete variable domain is DGGITQSPKYLFRKEGQNVTLSCEQNLNHDAMYWYRQDPGQGLRLIYYSQIVNDFQKGDIAEGYSVSREKKESFPLTVTSAQKNPTAFYLCASSIDSAYGGYTFGSGTRLTVV.

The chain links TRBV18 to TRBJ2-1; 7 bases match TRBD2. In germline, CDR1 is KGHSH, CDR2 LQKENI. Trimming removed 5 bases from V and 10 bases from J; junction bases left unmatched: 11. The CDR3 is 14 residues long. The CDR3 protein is CASSYQLASLEQFF. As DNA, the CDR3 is TGTGCCAGCTCATATCAACTAGCGTCCTTGGAGCAGTTCTTC.